Below are 26 T cell receptor beta chains sequenced from a single sample in a study of blood T cell repertoires in COVID-19. The method was immunoSEQ multiplex PCR; TCRdb's version includes in-frame clones alone and lacks a portion of them. Among hundreds of thousands of clones listed, approximately 90% were seen once. Sequencing was performed on peripheral blood. Source of these receptors: a woman in her 30s with COVID-19, enrolled during active disease.

CDR3 in amino acids: CASSSGGKAIYEQYV. Written as DNA, the CDR3 is TGTGCCAGCAGTTCGGGGGGGAAGGCTATCTACGAGCAGTACGTC. The rearrangement joins TRBV27 to TRBJ2-7; 8 nucleotides line up with TRBD2. Per germline, CDR1 MNHEY and CDR2 SMNVEV (reference sequence). J was trimmed by 3 bases and V by 4 bases; bases with no gene match: 8. The CDR3 runs to 15 residues.

This clone was detected only once. The chain combines TRBV11-2 with TRBJ2-1, with D perhaps TRBD1 (5 bases). CDR1 and CDR2 from the germline V gene are SGHAT and FQNNGV. The CDR3 loop spans 14 amino acids. Trimming left V 7 bases short and J 4 bases short, with 14 bases between. CDR3 residues: CASTGPDSYNEQFF. CDR3 nucleotides: TGTGCCAGCACCGGCCCCGACAGTTACAATGAGCAGTTCTTC.

The chain uses TRBV7-6 and TRBJ2-7, with D possibly matching TRBD2 (5 bases). There are 16 residues in the CDR3. In germline, CDR1 is SGHVS, CDR2 FNYEAQ. V was trimmed by 1 base and J by 0 bases, leaving 13 bases between them. The CDR3 loop is CASSLGLGEASYEQYF. CDR3 bases: TGTGCCAGCAGCTTAGGACTCGGGGAAGCCTCCTACGAGCAGTACTTC. The full variable domain, with the rest looked up from reference TRBV7-6 and TRBJ2-7, is GAGVSQSPRYKVTKRGQDVALRCDPISGHVSLYWYRQALGQGPEFLTYFNYEAQQDKSGLPNDRFSAERPEGSISTLTIQRTEQRDSAMYRCASSLGLGEASYEQYFGPGTRLTVT.

This chain links TRBV7-6 with TRBJ2-3; D might be TRBD2 (5 bases). The CDR3 has 17 residues. V lost 5 bases and J 8 bases, leaving 26 bases between the germline ends. Per germline, CDR1 SGHVS and CDR2 FNYEAQ. The DNA for the CDR3 is TGTGCCAGCAGCCCCGGAGGTGGCTCCCGAGGGTTTCGTACGCAGTATTTT. This gives the protein CASSPGGGSRGFRTQYF.

The J gene is TRBJ2-3, the V gene TRBV2, with TRBD2 matching 7 bases. This CDR3 is built from 15 residues. The germline V gene has CDR1 SNHLY and CDR2 FYNNEI. Germline trimming cut 4 bases from V and 5 bases from J; bases unmatched to any gene: 9. The CDR3 bases are TGTGCCAGCAGTGGGGAGGGGTCGTCACAAGATACGCAGTATTTT. It is translated as CASSGEGSSQDTQYF. Full variable domain (rest looked up from reference TRBV2 and TRBJ2-3): EPEVTQTPSHQVTQMGQEVILRCVPISNHLYFYWYRQILGQKVEFLVSFYNNEISEKSEIFDDQFSVERPDGSNFTLKIRSTKLEDSAMYFCASSGEGSSQDTQYFGPGTRLTVL.

This chain joins TRBV11-3 and TRBJ1-4; the match to TRBD1 covers 10 bases. CDR3 length equals 16 residues. Germline V gene lookup returns CDR1 SGHNT and CDR2 YENEEA. The trim removed 4 bases at V and 8 bases at J, leaving 10 bases unmatched. CDR3 DNA: TGTGCCAGCAGCTCCCCGTGGGGACAGGGGCGAGAAAAACTGTTTTTT. Protein sequence: CASSSPWGQGREKLFF.

A single count supports this clone. The genes are TRBV15 and TRBJ2-7, with 9 positions matching TRBD1. Germline V lookup: CDR1 LNHNV, CDR2 YYDKDF (reference sequence). This CDR3 contains 16 residues. Losses at the gene ends were 0 bases for V and 5 bases for J; bases not matched to a gene: 8. The CDR3 DNA sequence: TGTGCCACCAGCAGAGAACCCGGGACAGGGTTCGACGAGCAGTACTTC. Translating it yields CATSREPGTGFDEQYF.

V usage is TRBV27 and J usage is TRBJ2-7, with D maybe TRBD2 (5 bases). V was shortened by 4 bases and J by 0 bases, with 16 bases between the two germline ends. The CDR3 totals 16 residues. From germline, CDR1 is MNHEY and CDR2 SMNVEV (reference sequence). CDR3 in amino acids: CASSCHAERNSYEQYV. CDR3 DNA sequence: TGTGCCAGCAGTTGCCATGCTGAGCGGAACTCCTACGAGCAGTACGTC.

J is TRBJ1-1 and V is TRBV10-1, with 8 bases aligning to TRBD1. Germline CDR1 WNHNN, CDR2 SYGVQD (reference sequence). The CDR3 is made up of 14 amino acids. V was clipped by 6 bases and J by 0 bases; unmatched bases: 3. In DNA form, the CDR3 reads TGCGCCAGCAGGGACAGGGAGGTGAACACTGAAGCTTTCTTT. Protein product: CASRDREVNTEAFF.

This chain links TRBV11-2 with TRBJ2-3, with D hard to call. V was pared by 6 bases and J by 1 base, with 8 bases between. CDR1 is SGHAT, CDR2 FQNNGV, per germline. CDR3 length: 13 amino acids. This chain's CDR3 is CASRFAGTDTQYF. The CDR3 DNA is TGTGCCAGCAGGTTTGCGGGCACAGATACGCAGTATTTT.

The CDR3 is CASSQGGDSPLHF. CDR3 DNA sequence: TGTGCCAGTAGCCAGGGGGGCGATTCACCCCTCCACTTT. This chain links TRBV19 with TRBJ1-6; 7 nucleotides agree with TRBD1. V dropped 6 bases and J dropped 8; count of bases not matched to a gene: 4. Germline CDR1 and CDR2: LNHDA and SQIVND (reference sequence). This CDR3 is 13 amino acids long.

With respect to this clone: One end of the junction is discordant with germline, which a read error may explain. V gene TRBV27 combines with J gene TRBJ2-1, with D perhaps matching TRBD1 (6 bases). The CDR3 is 14 amino acids. Germline V gene sequence: CDR1 MNHEY, CDR2 SMNVEV (reference sequence). CDR3 DNA: TGTGCCAGCAGCTTATTCGACAGGTACAATGAGCAGTTCTTC. Protein product: CASSLFDRYNEQFF.

The chain recombines TRBV7-6 with TRBJ1-2; D gene uncertain. Germline-derived CDR1 and CDR2 are SGHVS and FNYEAQ. V shed 6 bases and J shed 4 bases, with 12 bases lying between them. CDR3 length: 13 residues. The CDR3 reads CASSPPGGYGYTF. For the CDR3, the DNA is TGTGCCAGCAGTCCTCCGGGTGGCTATGGCTACACCTTC.

This clone was found once. This sequence joins TRBV5-5 and TRBJ2-7; 7 nucleotides align to TRBD1. The CDR3 has 15 residues. CDR1 and CDR2 (germline): SGHKS, YYEKEE (reference sequence). The ends lost 4 bases at V and 3 bases at J; junction bases unmatched: 10. The CDR3 is CASSHPAGGIYEQYF. CDR3 nucleotide sequence: TGTGCCAGCAGCCACCCGGCAGGGGGTATCTACGAGCAGTACTTC. The complete variable domain, with remaining parts taken from reference TRBV5-5 and TRBJ2-7, reads DAGVTQSPTHLIKTRGQQVTLRCSPISGHKSVSWYQQVLGQGPQFIFQYYEKEERGRGNFPDRFSARQFPNYSSELNVNALLLGDSALYLCASSHPAGGIYEQYFGPGTRLTVT.

This clone was seen more than once but under ten times. The chain employs TRBV30 and TRBJ2-2; D uncertain. The germline gives CDR1 GTSNPN, CDR2 SVGIG (reference sequence). The CDR3 has 12 amino acids. Trimming took off 6 bases at V and 5 bases at J, with 10 bases between the two ends. The chain's CDR3 is CACWSGTGELFF. The CDR3 DNA follows: TGTGCCTGCTGGAGTGGGACCGGGGAGCTGTTTTTT.

This clone was counted a few times. The chain has TRBV7-6 and TRBJ1-6; D remains unclear. Germline V gene lookup returns CDR1 SGHVS and CDR2 FNYEAQ. V was cut by 5 bases and J by 0 bases, with 8 bases left in between. CDR3 length: 15 amino acids. The CDR3 loop reads CASSTQSSYNSPLHF. CDR3 bases: TGTGCCAGCAGCACACAGAGCTCCTATAATTCACCCCTCCACTTT.

This clone was counted between two and nine times. The rearrangement links TRBV12-3 or TRBV12-4 to TRBJ1-1, with D possibly TRBD1 on 5 matching bases. The CDR3 sequence is 12 residues long. The V gene lost 4 bases and the J gene lost 6 bases, with 9 bases spanning the gap. The CDR3 sequence: CASSSGEAEAFF. The CDR3 region has the DNA TGTGCCAGCAGTTCGGGGGAGGCTGAAGCTTTCTTT.

V and J are TRBV9 and TRBJ1-5; D not resolved. Trimming pared 0 bases from V and 0 bases from J, leaving 4 bases between. Germline V gene sequence: CDR1 SGDLS, CDR2 YYNGEE. The CDR3 has 14 residues. CDR3 in amino acids: CASSVGDSNQPQHF. The CDR3 DNA reads as TGTGCCAGCAGCGTAGGAGATAGCAATCAGCCCCAGCATTTT.

The chain couples TRBV4-1 to TRBJ2-5; 11 bases agree with TRBD2. Germline trimming cut 3 bases from V and 4 bases from J; bases unmatched to any gene: 7. The CDR3 contains 16 residues. Germline lookup yields CDR1 MGHRA and CDR2 YSYEKL. CDR3 nucleotides: TGCGCCAGCAGCCACCTTAGCGGGAGGGCCGGAGAGACCCAGTACTTC. Protein sequence: CASSHLSGRAGETQYF.

The genes are TRBV4-1 and TRBJ2-2; D is perhaps TRBD1 (5 bases). V lost 4 bases and J lost 3, with 12 bases in between. From germline, CDR1 is MGHRA and CDR2 YSYEKL. The CDR3 has 15 amino acids. The CDR3 DNA reads as TGCGCCAGCAGCCCAACCCCCAGGGACACCGGGGAGCTGTTTTTT. Amino acids: CASSPTPRDTGELFF.

This clone was seen a handful of times. Different DNA sequences within this sample yield the same CDR3. CDR3: CASSQGQGSYGYTF. In DNA form, the CDR3 reads TGTGCCAGCAGCCAAGGCCAGGGAAGCTATGGCTACACCTTC. The chain joins TRBV3-1 (or the pseudogene TRBV3-2) to TRBJ1-2; maybe TRBD1 (5 bases). CDR3 length: 14 residues. The germline CDR1 and CDR2 sequences are LGHDT and YNNKEL (reference sequence). Trimming stripped 1 base from V and 4 bases from J, with 10 bases between.

The table lists this clone with a count of one. The chain has TRBV4-2 and TRBJ2-1, with 10 bases lining up with TRBD2. Germline V gene sequence: CDR1 LGHNA, CDR2 YNFKEQ. Trimming took 4 bases from V and 7 from J; bases not matched to a gene: 13. The CDR3 contains 17 residues. The CDR3 region is CASSPSLGLAEANEQFF. The CDR3, as DNA: TGTGCCAGCAGCCCATCATTAGGACTAGCGGAGGCAAATGAGCAGTTCTTC.

The chain joins TRBV4-3 to TRBJ2-3; 8 bases fit TRBD2. J gave up 2 bases and V 3 bases, and 13 bases lay outside the gene matches. Germline loops: CDR1 LGHNA, CDR2 YSLEER. This CDR3 has 18 residues. The DNA of the CDR3 is TGCGCCAGCAGCCAGGCGGGGCAGGGGCGGGGGGACACAGATACGCAGTATTTT. Encoded protein: CASSQAGQGRGDTDTQYF.

The chain couples TRBV5-6 to TRBJ2-5; perhaps TRBD2 as D (5 bases). The V and J ends lost 3 bases and 3 bases respectively, with 12 bases between them. The CDR3 spans 14 residues. The germline gives CDR1 SGHDT, CDR2 YYEEEE. The CDR3 region has the DNA TGTGCCAGCAGCTGGGTAGCGTCCAAAGAGACCCAGTACTTC. It encodes CASSWVASKETQYF. The whole variable domain, filled in from reference TRBV5-6 and TRBJ2-5, reads DAGVTQSPTHLIKTRGQQVTLRCSPKSGHDTVSWYQQALGQGPQFIFQYYEEEERQRGNFPDRFSGHQFPNYSSELNVNALLLGDSALYLCASSWVASKETQYFGPGTRLLVL.

The chain employs TRBV6-6 and TRBJ1-1, with D perhaps matching TRBD1 (6 bases). The V gene lost 5 bases and the J gene lost 6 bases, with 22 bases spanning the gap. The length of the CDR3 is 16 residues. The V gene's germline CDR1 is MNHNY and CDR2 SVGAGI (reference sequence). The CDR3 sequence is CASSQRRTASNPEAFF. As DNA, the CDR3 is TGTGCCAGCAGTCAACGCCGGACAGCATCCAACCCTGAAGCTTTCTTT.

In its sample, this clone was seen once. The chain joins TRBV4-3 to TRBJ2-2; 11 bases agree with TRBD2. The germline gives CDR1 LGHNA, CDR2 YSLEER. V dropped 0 bases and J dropped 5; count of bases not matched to a gene: 11. The CDR3 sequence is 19 residues long. The CDR3 reads CASSQDFLAGGLVTGELFF. The CDR3 coding sequence is TGCGCCAGCAGCCAAGATTTCCTAGCGGGGGGTCTTGTGACCGGGGAGCTGTTTTTT.